This is a list of T cell receptor beta chains from one sample in a study of blood T cell repertoires in COVID-19. Sequencing used immunoSEQ multiplex PCR; TCRdb keeps in-frame clones, though not all of them. The data show 350,000 to 450,000 clones, 75% to 90% seen once. Source material: peripheral blood. Source of these receptors: a woman aged 60-70 years with COVID-19, enrolled during active disease. Each CDR3 is given with its conserved first and last residue. The order of the fields is D gene, V gene, J gene, clone size, CDR3 length, CDR3 protein, CDR3 DNA. A D gene is named only where the DNA matches it firmly. A row's size may be missing; if present it is once, few, many or a size class.

>TRBD2|TRBV5-6|TRBJ2-7|-|15
CASSLPGGLLREQYF
TGTGCCAGCTCCCTTCCGGGGGGACTACTAAGGGAGCAGTACTTC
>TRBD2|TRBV5-5|TRBJ2-7|once|15
CASSAGTSVSYEQYF
TGTGCCAGCAGCGCCGGGACTAGCGTATCCTACGAGCAGTACTTC
>TRBD1|TRBV2|TRBJ1-1|-|14
CASTSRDRSLLAFF
TGTGCCAGCACTTCCCGGGACAGATCGCTTCTAGCTTTCTTT
>TRBD1|TRBV4-1|TRBJ1-2|-|15
CASSQLLITGAGYTF
TGCGCCAGCAGCCAACTACTAATAACAGGGGCTGGCTACACCTTC
>-|TRBV7-9|TRBJ1-6|once|14
CASSSGIWGSPLHF
TGTGCCAGCAGCAGCGGGATATGGGGTTCACCCCTCCACTTT
>-|TRBV2|TRBJ2-2|-|12
CASRNYAGELFF
TGTGCCAGCAGGAACTACGCCGGGGAGCTGTTTTTT
>-|TRBV11-3|TRBJ2-5|once|14
CASSLEQYQETQYF
TGTGCCAGCAGCTTAGAGCAGTACCAAGAGACCCAGTACTTC
>-|TRBV7-3|TRBJ2-1|-|12
CASSLQANEQFF
TGTGCCAGCAGCTTACAGGCCAATGAGCAGTTCTTC
>-|TRBV3-1/TRBV3-2|TRBJ1-1|-|13
CASRQRMNTEAFF
TGTGCCAGCAGGCAGCGCATGAACACTGAAGCTTTCTTT
>-|TRBV7-2|TRBJ1-2|-|13
CASSLLRAAGYTF
TGTGCCAGCAGCTTATTGAGGGCCGCCGGCTACACCTTC
>-|TRBV13|TRBJ1-1|-|19
CASSLGGRPAWGSNTEAFF
TGTGCCAGCAGCTTAGGCGGACGCCCTGCTTGGGGCTCGAACACTGAAGCTTTCTTT
>TRBD1|TRBV7-7|TRBJ1-2|-|16
CASSTRRDRGFYGYTF
TGTGCCAGCAGCACCCGCCGGGACAGGGGCTTCTATGGCTACACCTTC
>-|TRBV30|TRBJ2-1|-|13
CAWSVGGESEQFF
TGTGCCTGGAGTGTAGGGGGGGAGAGTGAGCAGTTCTTC
>TRBD1|TRBV11-2|TRBJ2-6|-|18
CASSFLRQGATGANVLTF
TGTGCCAGCAGCTTCCTCAGACAGGGGGCTACTGGGGCCAACGTCCTGACTTTC
>TRBD1|TRBV5-1|TRBJ2-7|-|15
CASSSTGTGVYEQYF
TGCGCCAGCAGCTCGACCGGGACAGGGGTCTACGAGCAGTACTTC
>TRBD1|TRBV18|TRBJ2-7|-|14
CASSPPGQGYEQYF
TGTGCCAGCTCACCCCCTGGACAGGGCTACGAGCAGTACTTC
>-|TRBV19|TRBJ2-3|-|15
CASSEWAGGTDTQYF
TGTGCCAGTAGTGAGTGGGCAGGGGGCACAGATACGCAGTATTTT
>TRBD2|TRBV4-2|TRBJ2-2|few|18
CASSQDPLAGDHTGELFF
TGTGCCAGCAGCCAAGATCCGCTAGCGGGGGATCACACCGGGGAGCTGTTTTTT
>-|TRBV27|TRBJ1-2|-|15
CASSSEGTKNYGYTF
TGTGCCAGCAGTTCAGAAGGGACAAAGAACTATGGCTACACCTTC
>TRBD1|TRBV19|TRBJ2-7|once|14
CASGADRAAYEQYF
TGTGCCAGCGGGGCTGACAGGGCGGCCTACGAGCAGTACTTC
>-|TRBV7-2|TRBJ1-1|-|13
CASSLGGSSRAFF
TGTGCCAGCAGCTTGGGGGGGAGCAGCCGGGCTTTCTTT
>TRBD1|TRBV10-2|TRBJ2-2|-|15
CASSERDRETGELFF
TGCGCCAGCAGTGAGCGGGACAGGGAAACCGGGGAGCTGTTTTTT